These T cell receptor beta chains were read from a single sample in a study of post-analysis software for immune sequencing data. TCRdb called the PCR reads again in MiXCR, with one record for every CDR3 protein. This table holds 600,000 to 700,000 distinct CDR3 sequences, approximately 60% found once. The sample consisted of blood. Receptors originate from a girl aged 2-9 years with multiple sclerosis. The CDR3 runs from the conserved cysteine through the conserved F or W. D genes are given only for firm matches. Clone sizes are given selectively: once, few, many, or a class where the clone is expanded.

J gene: TRBJ1-2; D gene: NA; V gene: TRBV12-3/TRBV12-4; clone size: few; CDR3 protein: CASRADGTNYGYTF; CDR3 DNA: TGTGCCAGCAGGGCAGACGGGACTAACTATGGCTACACCTTC
J gene: TRBJ2-1; D gene: TRBD2; V gene: TRBV5-1; clone size: NA; CDR3 protein: CASSRTSGGASEQFF; CDR3 DNA: TGCGCCAGCAGCCGGACTAGCGGGGGGGCAAGTGAGCAGTTCTTC
J gene: TRBJ1-6; D gene: TRBD1; V gene: TRBV3-1; clone size: few; CDR3 protein: CASSKRGPSPLHF; CDR3 DNA: TGTGCCAGCAGCAAAAGGGGGCCCTCACCCCTCCACTTT
J gene: TRBJ2-7; D gene: NA; V gene: TRBV3-1; clone size: NA; CDR3 protein: CASSPYGFSYEQYF; CDR3 DNA: TGTGCCAGCAGCCCGTATGGGTTCTCCTACGAGCAGTACTTC
J gene: TRBJ1-2; D gene: TRBD1; V gene: TRBV7-6; clone size: NA; CDR3 protein: CASSLGTGGTNGYTF; CDR3 DNA: TGTGCCAGCAGCTTAGGGACAGGGGGCACAAATGGCTACACCTTC
J gene: TRBJ2-4; D gene: NA; V gene: TRBV25-1; clone size: many; CDR3 protein: CASRGEDIQYF; CDR3 DNA: TGTGCCAGCAGAGGGGAGGACATTCAGTACTTC
J gene: TRBJ2-2; D gene: TRBD1; V gene: TRBV13; clone size: many; CDR3 protein: CASSSSGTGNTGELFF; CDR3 DNA: TGTGCCAGCAGCTCGTCCGGGACAGGGAACACCGGGGAGCTGTTTTTT
J gene: TRBJ2-7; D gene: TRBD1; V gene: TRBV7-9; clone size: NA; CDR3 protein: CASSPKGQDYEQYF; CDR3 DNA: TGTGCCAGCAGCCCAAAGGGACAGGATTACGAGCAGTACTTC
J gene: TRBJ2-5; D gene: NA; V gene: TRBV15; clone size: NA; CDR3 protein: CATSRDTRGGTQYF; CDR3 DNA: TGTGCCACCAGCAGAGATACACGAGGCGGGACCCAGTACTTC
J gene: TRBJ1-5; D gene: TRBD1; V gene: TRBV5-1; clone size: NA; CDR3 protein: CASSPGTGGFQPQHF; CDR3 DNA: TGCGCCAGCAGCCCCGGGACAGGGGGCTTTCAGCCCCAGCATTTT
J gene: TRBJ2-4; D gene: NA; V gene: TRBV29-1; clone size: NA; CDR3 protein: CSVRRAGWGLAKNIQYF; CDR3 DNA: TGCAGCGTGCGACGTGCGGGTTGGGGCCTAGCCAAAAACATTCAGTACTTC
J gene: TRBJ2-7; D gene: NA; V gene: TRBV20-1; clone size: NA; CDR3 protein: CSAGSYEQYF; CDR3 DNA: TGCAGTGCAGGCAGCTACGAGCAGTACTTC
J gene: TRBJ2-7; D gene: NA; V gene: TRBV5-1; clone size: NA; CDR3 protein: CVSSLAGGNEQYF; CDR3 DNA: TGCGTCAGCAGCTTGGCCGGGGGAAACGAGCAGTACTTC
J gene: TRBJ2-7; D gene: NA; V gene: TRBV20-1; clone size: NA; CDR3 protein: CSARTDEQYF; CDR3 DNA: TGCAGTGCTAGGACTGACGAGCAGTACTTC
J gene: TRBJ2-5; D gene: TRBD2; V gene: TRBV5-1; clone size: NA; CDR3 protein: CASSFEIAGFQETQYF; CDR3 DNA: TGCGCCAGCAGCTTCGAAATAGCGGGGTTCCAAGAGACCCAGTACTTC
J gene: TRBJ2-1; D gene: NA; V gene: TRBV12-3/TRBV12-4; clone size: few; CDR3 protein: CASSIARQRLSNEQFF; CDR3 DNA: TGTGCCAGCAGCATAGCCAGGCAAAGGCTCTCCAATGAGCAGTTCTTC
J gene: TRBJ2-3; D gene: TRBD2; V gene: TRBV7-2; clone size: once; CDR3 protein: CASSSGPGLLTLRDTQYF; CDR3 DNA: TGTGCCAGCAGCTCCGGGCCGGGACTACTTACGTTGAGGGATACGCAGTATTTT
J gene: TRBJ1-5; D gene: TRBD1; V gene: TRBV7-9; clone size: NA; CDR3 protein: CASSAEGQGVQPQHF; CDR3 DNA: TGTGCCAGCAGCGCGGAGGGACAGGGGGTTCAGCCCCAGCATTTT
J gene: TRBJ2-2; D gene: TRBD2; V gene: TRBV9; clone size: NA; CDR3 protein: CASSLRTSGSRVGELFF; CDR3 DNA: TGTGCCAGCAGCTTAAGGACTAGCGGGAGTCGTGTCGGGGAGCTGTTTTTT
J gene: TRBJ2-2; D gene: TRBD1; V gene: TRBV18; clone size: NA; CDR3 protein: CASSPPSQGAHTGELFF; CDR3 DNA: TGTGCCAGCTCACCACCTTCTCAGGGGGCCCACACCGGGGAGCTGTTTTTT
J gene: TRBJ2-5; D gene: TRBD1; V gene: TRBV5-4; clone size: NA; CDR3 protein: CASSARQGARETQYF; CDR3 DNA: TGTGCCAGCAGCGCCAGACAGGGGGCGCGAGAGACCCAGTACTTC
J gene: TRBJ2-1; D gene: TRBD2; V gene: TRBV6-2/TRBV6-3; clone size: NA; CDR3 protein: CASSFGTSYNEQFF; CDR3 DNA: TGTGCCAGCAGTTTTGGGACTAGCTACAATGAGCAGTTCTTC
J gene: TRBJ2-3; D gene: TRBD1; V gene: TRBV20-1; clone size: NA; CDR3 protein: CSASLGGHTDTQYF; CDR3 DNA: TGCAGTGCTAGCCTAGGGGGCCACACAGATACGCAGTATTTT
J gene: TRBJ1-6; D gene: NA; V gene: TRBV6-2/TRBV6-3; clone size: NA; CDR3 protein: CASSPPTHSSYNSPLHF; CDR3 DNA: TGTGCCAGCAGCCCTCCTACTCACAGCTCCTATAATTCACCCCTCCACTTT
J gene: TRBJ1-5; D gene: NA; V gene: TRBV20-1; clone size: NA; CDR3 protein: CSARRAGFGSNQPQHF; CDR3 DNA: TGCAGTGCTCGCCGGGCAGGGTTCGGAAGCAATCAGCCCCAGCATTTT
J gene: TRBJ2-5; D gene: TRBD2; V gene: TRBV7-6; clone size: few; CDR3 protein: CASSLPAGGPEQYF; CDR3 DNA: TGTGCCAGCAGCTTACCAGCGGGAGGGCCAGAGCAGTACTTC
J gene: TRBJ2-5; D gene: NA; V gene: TRBV5-6; clone size: NA; CDR3 protein: CASSLYDQETQYF; CDR3 DNA: TGTGCCAGCAGCTTGTACGACCAAGAGACCCAGTACTTC
J gene: TRBJ2-7; D gene: NA; V gene: TRBV12-3/TRBV12-4; clone size: few; CDR3 protein: CASSSGIGAAYEQYF; CDR3 DNA: TGTGCCAGCAGTTCCGGGATCGGGGCGGCGTACGAGCAGTACTTC
J gene: TRBJ2-5; D gene: TRBD2; V gene: TRBV10-3; clone size: NA; CDR3 protein: CAIKGLAGEYYFGTQYF; CDR3 DNA: TGTGCCATCAAAGGACTAGCGGGAGAGTATTACTTTGGGACCCAGTACTTC
J gene: TRBJ2-1; D gene: TRBD2; V gene: TRBV4-3; clone size: NA; CDR3 protein: CASSISGGLGTYNEQFF; CDR3 DNA: TGCGCCAGCAGCATTAGCGGGGGCCTCGGCACCTACAATGAGCAGTTCTTC
J gene: TRBJ1-5; D gene: NA; V gene: TRBV12-3/TRBV12-4; clone size: NA; CDR3 protein: CASSLRQFPTNFYSNQPQHF; CDR3 DNA: TGTGCCAGCAGTTTACGGCAATTCCCAACCAATTTCTATAGCAATCAGCCCCAGCATTTT
J gene: TRBJ2-1; D gene: TRBD2; V gene: TRBV5-1; clone size: few; CDR3 protein: CASSPGLAGWGDEQFF; CDR3 DNA: TGCGCCAGCAGCCCGGGACTAGCGGGATGGGGAGATGAGCAGTTCTTC
J gene: TRBJ1-2; D gene: NA; V gene: TRBV10-3; clone size: few; CDR3 protein: CAISESPGRNYYGYTF; CDR3 DNA: TGTGCCATCAGTGAGTCCCCGGGACGGAACTACTATGGCTACACCTTC
J gene: TRBJ2-1; D gene: TRBD1; V gene: TRBV6-6; clone size: few; CDR3 protein: CASTWDSSNNEQFF; CDR3 DNA: TGTGCCAGCACGTGGGACAGTAGTAACAATGAGCAGTTCTTC
J gene: TRBJ2-1; D gene: NA; V gene: TRBV11-2; clone size: NA; CDR3 protein: CASSSRGPGYEQFF; CDR3 DNA: TGTGCCAGCAGCTCCCGGGGGCCGGGTTATGAGCAGTTCTTC
J gene: TRBJ2-4; D gene: NA; V gene: TRBV12-3/TRBV12-4; clone size: NA; CDR3 protein: CASSLLGIAKNIQYF; CDR3 DNA: TGTGCCAGCAGTTTATTAGGGATAGCCAAAAACATTCAGTACTTC
J gene: TRBJ2-7; D gene: NA; V gene: TRBV20-1; clone size: NA; CDR3 protein: CSARVQQGITYEQYF; CDR3 DNA: TGCAGTGCTAGAGTGCAGCAGGGTATCACGTACGAGCAGTACTTC